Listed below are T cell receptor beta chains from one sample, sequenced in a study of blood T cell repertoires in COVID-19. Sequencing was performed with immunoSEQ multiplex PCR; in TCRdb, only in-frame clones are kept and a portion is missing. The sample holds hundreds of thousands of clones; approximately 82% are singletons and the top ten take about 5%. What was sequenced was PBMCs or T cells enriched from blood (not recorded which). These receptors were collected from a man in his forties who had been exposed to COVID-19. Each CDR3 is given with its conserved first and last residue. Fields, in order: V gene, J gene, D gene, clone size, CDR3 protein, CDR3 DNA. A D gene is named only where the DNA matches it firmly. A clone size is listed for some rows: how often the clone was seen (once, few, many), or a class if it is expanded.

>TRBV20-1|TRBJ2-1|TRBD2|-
CSASTSGSYNEQFF
TGCAGTGCTAGTACTAGCGGTTCCTACAATGAGCAGTTCTTC
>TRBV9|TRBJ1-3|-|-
CASSVSSFDSGNTIYF
TGTGCCAGCAGCGTATCCAGTTTCGACTCTGGAAACACCATATATTTT
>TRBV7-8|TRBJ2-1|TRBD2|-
CASSLARLADFNEQFF
TGTGCCAGCAGCTTAGCGCGACTAGCGGACTTCAATGAGCAGTTCTTC
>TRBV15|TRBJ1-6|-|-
CATSRDTSSYNSPLHF
TGTGCCACCAGCAGAGATACAAGCTCCTATAATTCACCCCTCCACTTT
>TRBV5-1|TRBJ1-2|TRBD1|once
CASHDRGRLNYGYTF
TGCGCCAGCCACGACAGGGGGCGCCTCAACTATGGCTACACCTTC
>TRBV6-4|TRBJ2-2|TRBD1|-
CASSEGTVVPGELFF
TGTGCCAGCAGTGAAGGGACAGTTGTACCCGGGGAGCTGTTTTTT
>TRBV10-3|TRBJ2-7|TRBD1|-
CAMGTGLTFEQYF
TGTGCCATGGGGACAGGGCTTACTTTTGAGCAGTACTTC
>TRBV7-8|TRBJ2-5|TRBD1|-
CASSWDSQETQYF
TGTGCCAGCAGCTGGGACAGCCAAGAGACCCAGTACTTC
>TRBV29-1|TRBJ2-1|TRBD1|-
CSVPRQGEREQFF
TGCAGCGTCCCACGCCAGGGGGAGCGTGAGCAGTTCTTC
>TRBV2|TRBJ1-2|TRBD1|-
CASRLGRVGTGIHYGYTF
TGTGCCAGCAGACTGGGACGCGTCGGGACAGGGATTCACTATGGCTACACCTTC
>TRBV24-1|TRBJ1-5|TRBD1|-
CATSDPGQGPSQPQHF
TGTGCCACCAGTGACCCGGGACAGGGACCCAGTCAGCCCCAGCATTTT
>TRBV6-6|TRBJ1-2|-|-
CASNLQGDYGYTF
TGTGCCAGCAATCTACAGGGAGACTATGGCTACACCTTC
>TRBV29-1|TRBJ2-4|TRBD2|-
CSVGDTSGRSGVAKNIQYF
TGCAGCGTTGGGGATACTAGCGGGAGGTCGGGGGTAGCCAAAAACATTCAGTACTTC
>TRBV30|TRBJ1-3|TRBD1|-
CASDRQGASGNTIYF
TGTGCCTCAGACCGACAGGGGGCAAGTGGAAACACCATATATTTT
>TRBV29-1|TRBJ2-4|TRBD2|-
CSVDMTSGNIQYF
TGCAGCGTTGATATGACTAGCGGGAACATTCAGTACTTC
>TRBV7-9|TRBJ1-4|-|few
CASSLEPPREKLFF
TGTGCCAGCAGCCTTGAACCCCCGAGGGAAAAACTGTTTTTT
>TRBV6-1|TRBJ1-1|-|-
CASSEVFAGAGAFF
TGTGCCAGCAGTGAAGTATTCGCGGGTGCTGGAGCTTTCTTT
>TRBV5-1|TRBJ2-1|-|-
CASSGGRDNEQFF
TGCGCCAGCAGTGGAGGTCGGGACAATGAGCAGTTCTTC
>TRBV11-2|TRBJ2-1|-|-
CASSLVLAQYNEQFF
TGTGCCAGCAGCTTAGTCCTAGCGCAGTACAATGAGCAGTTCTTC
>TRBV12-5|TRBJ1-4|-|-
CASAYRGGGEKLFF
TGTGCTAGTGCCTACCGGGGGGGAGGTGAAAAACTGTTTTTT
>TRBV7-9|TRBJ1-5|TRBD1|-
CASSLDRANQPQHF
TGTGCCAGCAGCTTGGACAGGGCAAATCAGCCCCAGCATTTT
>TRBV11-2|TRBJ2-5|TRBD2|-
CASSLGLSGRLEETQYF
TGTGCCAGCAGCTTGGGACTAAGCGGGAGATTGGAAGAGACCCAGTACTTC